This paragraph reports one T cell receptor (beta chain). Its antigen is not identified. This entry is derived from a study of neurological immune-mediated disorders. Overall study findings and caveats: None of the CDR3 amino acid sequences in expanded clones turned up in more than one subject, which points to private repertoires in all groups.

Time point specified: longitudinal time-point 1 (baseline). The CDR3 runs to 14 residues. The V gene's germline CDR1 is LNHNV and CDR2 YYDKDF (reference sequence). Losses at the gene ends were 0 bases for V and 15 bases for J; bases not matched to a gene: 9. One entry per CDR3 protein, called by TCRdb with MiXCR from the 5' RACE reads. Of about 60,000 distinct CDR3 sequences listed, about 10% are singletons. The sequenced sample consisted of PBMCs. The TCR was taken from a male donor with HTLV-1-associated myelopathy (HAM/TSP). The chain recombines TRBV15 with TRBJ1-4; 8 bases are shared with TRBD1. The CDR3 coding sequence is TGTGCCACCAGCAGAGACCCGACAGGGGAGAGATTGTTTTTT. Translation: CATSRDPTGERLFF.